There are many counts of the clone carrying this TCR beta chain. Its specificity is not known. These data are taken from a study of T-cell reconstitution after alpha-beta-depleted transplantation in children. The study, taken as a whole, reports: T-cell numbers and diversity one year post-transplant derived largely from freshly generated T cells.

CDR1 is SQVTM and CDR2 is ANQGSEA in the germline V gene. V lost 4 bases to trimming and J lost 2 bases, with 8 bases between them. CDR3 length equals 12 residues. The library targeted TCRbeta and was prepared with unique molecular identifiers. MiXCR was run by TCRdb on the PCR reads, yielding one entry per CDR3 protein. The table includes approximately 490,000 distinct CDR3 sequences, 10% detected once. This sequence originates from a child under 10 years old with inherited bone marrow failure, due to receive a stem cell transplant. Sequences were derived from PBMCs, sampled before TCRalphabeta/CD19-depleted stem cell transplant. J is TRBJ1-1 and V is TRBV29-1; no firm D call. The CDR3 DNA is TGCAGCGTTGGTCGGGCAAACACTGAAGCTTTCTTT. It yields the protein CSVGRANTEAFF.